The 22 T cell receptor beta chains below all came from one sample that was sequenced in a study of cytomegalovirus exposure and HLA in healthy donors. Primers included in the PCR were 60 Vbeta and 13 Jbeta primers. Libraries were prepared by immunoSEQ multiplex PCR; TCRdb keeps only in-frame clonotypes and omits some of them. Of around 140,000 clones detected, roughly 80% appear once; the ten largest clones hold about 2.9%. The sample taken for sequencing was PBMCs. The origin of the receptors is a female donor in good health and CMV-seronegative.

The chain is built from TRBV6-5 and TRBJ2-1; 7 positions match TRBD1. Trimming took 10 bases from V and 9 from J; bases not matched to a gene: 15. Germline loops: CDR1 MNHEY, CDR2 SVGAGI. The CDR3 runs 14 residues. The chain's CDR3 is CATASDRVRSEQFF. The CDR3 DNA reads TGTGCCACCGCGTCTGACAGGGTGAGGAGTGAGCAGTTCTTC.

This chain links TRBV30 with TRBJ1-4, with D tentatively TRBD1 (6 bases). V shed 5 bases and J shed 7 bases, with 14 bases lying between them. The CDR3 has 13 residues. Germline V gene lookup returns CDR1 GTSNPN and CDR2 SVGIG (reference sequence). The CDR3 sequence is CAWQNRDGEKLFF. In DNA, the CDR3 is TGTGCCTGGCAAAACAGGGACGGTGAAAAACTGTTTTTT.

The chain links TRBV29-1 to TRBJ2-5, with D possibly matching TRBD1 (6 bases). Germline CDR1 reads SQVTM; CDR2 reads ANQGSEA. Between the trimmed V and J ends, which lost 6 bases and 3 bases, there was a span of 20 bases. This CDR3 has 15 residues. The CDR3 protein is CSVIPTGYHEETQYF. In DNA form, the CDR3 reads TGCAGCGTCATACCCACAGGGTACCATGAAGAGACCCAGTACTTC.

V and J are TRBV29-1 and TRBJ2-2; tentative D call: TRBD2 (5 bases). V lost 0 bases, J lost 2 bases, and 10 bases lay in between. There are 15 residues in the CDR3. Germline V gene data show CDR1 as SQVTM and CDR2 as ANQGSEA. The CDR3 loop is CSVEDMSGNTGELFF. CDR3 sequence (DNA): TGCAGCGTTGAAGATATGAGCGGCAACACCGGGGAGCTGTTTTTT.

This clone was picked up one time. The chain employs TRBV27 and TRBJ2-7, with TRBD1 as a possible D gene (5 bases). CDR1 is MNHEY and CDR2 is SMNVEV in the germline V gene (reference sequence). This CDR3 is built from 15 residues. Trimming removed 6 bases at V and 0 bases at J, with 15 bases between. CDR3 sequence reads: CASRPQVSLSYEQYF. CDR3 DNA: TGTGCCAGCAGACCACAGGTTTCCCTCTCCTACGAGCAGTACTTC.

The chain couples TRBV5-1 to TRBJ2-1; 8 bases match TRBD1. The CDR3 is made up of 15 amino acids. Germline trimming cut 0 bases from V and 7 bases from J; bases unmatched to any gene: 6. The germline CDR1 and CDR2 sequences are SGHRS and YFSETQ. The CDR3 DNA reads TGCGCCAGCAGCTTGGGAGACAGGGGTTGGAATGAGCAGTTCTTC. Translating it yields CASSLGDRGWNEQFF.

The rearrangement joins TRBV5-1 to TRBJ2-7; D is undetermined. V lost 4 bases to trimming and J lost 1 base, with 9 bases between them. The CDR3 is 13 residues long. Germline V CDR1 and CDR2: SGHRS, YFSETQ. CDR3 loop: CASSPLTSYEQYF. In DNA form, the CDR3 reads TGCGCCAGCAGCCCCCTTACTTCCTACGAGCAGTACTTC.

The rearrangement links TRBV6-6 to TRBJ1-2; TRBD1 agrees at 7 bases. V was pared by 4 bases and J by 3 bases, with 11 bases of the junction left unmatched. Germline values: CDR1 MNHNY, CDR2 SVGAGI (reference sequence). The CDR3 is 16 amino acids. CDR3 amino acids: CASSSLDRVQDYGYTF. The DNA of the CDR3 is TGTGCCAGCAGTTCCTTAGACAGGGTCCAGGACTATGGCTACACCTTC.

The chain uses TRBV11-2 and TRBJ2-1; 12 bases are a match to TRBD2. The CDR3 is made up of 15 amino acids. Germline assignment: CDR1 SGHAT and CDR2 FQNNGV. After removal of 4 bases from V and 4 bases from J, the junction contained 2 bases not matched to a gene. This CDR3 is CASSSGLAGYNEQFF. The CDR3 region has the DNA TGTGCCAGCAGCTCCGGACTAGCGGGGTACAATGAGCAGTTCTTC.

V gene TRBV19 combines with J gene TRBJ2-7, with D possibly matching TRBD1 (6 bases). CDR3 length: 13 amino acids. Germline CDR1 LNHDA, CDR2 SQIVND (reference sequence). Trimming took off 5 bases at V and 3 bases at J, with 11 bases between the two ends. CDR3 in DNA: TGTGCCAGTAGTCCCCGGACAGTCTACGAGCAGTACTTC. Its translation is CASSPRTVYEQYF.

This clone was seen more than once but under ten times. This chain links TRBV7-8 with TRBJ2-6; 9 positions agree with TRBD1. This CDR3 has 16 amino acids. The V gene end was trimmed by 2 bases and the J gene end by 3 bases; junction bases not matched to a gene: 2. CDR1 is SGHVS, CDR2 FQNEAQ, per germline. The CDR3 DNA follows: TGTGCCAGCAGCTTACGACAGGGGGATGGGGCCAACGTCCTGACTTTC. Translation: CASSLRQGDGANVLTF. Together with reference TRBV7-8 and TRBJ2-6, the CDR3 gives the full variable domain: GAGVSQSPRYKVAKRGQDVALRCDPISGHVSLFWYQQALGQGPEFLTYFQNEAQLDKSGLPSDRFFAERPEGSVSTLKIQRTQQEDSAVYLCASSLRQGDGANVLTFGAGSRLTVL.

The chain employs TRBV6-5 and TRBJ1-3, with D possibly TRBD1 on 5 matching bases. The germline V gene has CDR1 MNHEY and CDR2 SVGAGI. With 10 bases removed from V and 4 bases from J, the gap between germline ends came to 14 bases. The CDR3 sequence is 13 residues long. The CDR3 nucleotides are TGTGCCACTTTCGACAGTCTAGGAAACACCATATATTTT. Translation: CATFDSLGNTIYF.

The V gene is TRBV5-1, the J gene TRBJ2-3, with D tentatively TRBD1 (6 bases). CDR3 length: 14 amino acids. Germline CDR1 reads SGHRS; CDR2 reads YFSETQ. The V end lost 4 bases, the J end lost 2 bases, and 11 bases lay between the germline ends. CDR3 nucleotides: TGCGCCAGCAGCCCCAGGACAGCCACAGATACGCAGTATTTT. Amino acid sequence: CASSPRTATDTQYF.

The gene calls are TRBV30 and TRBJ1-2; D may be TRBD1 (6 bases). Trimming took 0 bases from V and 5 from J, leaving 13 bases between them. CDR3 length: 14 amino acids. Germline lookup yields CDR1 GTSNPN and CDR2 SVGIG (reference sequence). The CDR3 DNA sequence: TGTGCCTGGAGTGTACGAAGCAGGGGATATGGCTACACCTTC. It translates to CAWSVRSRGYGYTF.

This clone was detected only a few times. The J gene is TRBJ1-1, the V gene TRBV6-5, with a weak D call TRBD1 (6 bases). The germline CDR1 and CDR2 sequences are MNHEY and SVGAGI. This CDR3 comprises 13 residues. V lost 8 bases to trimming and J lost 5 bases, with 15 bases between them. CDR3 sequence: CASGVGRGTEAFF. The DNA for the CDR3 is TGTGCCAGCGGGGTCGGAAGGGGGACTGAAGCTTTCTTT.

The CDR3 loop reads CASSTLTGYEQYF. The CDR3 DNA reads TGTGCCAGCAGTACCCTTACAGGATACGAGCAGTACTTC. The chain is built from TRBV27 and TRBJ2-7; a possible D gene is TRBD1 (5 bases). Between the trimmed V and J ends, which lost 5 bases and 4 bases, there was a span of 12 bases. Germline CDR1 MNHEY, CDR2 SMNVEV (reference sequence). The CDR3 length is 13 residues.

The genes are TRBV27 and TRBJ2-1; 10 bases are a match to TRBD2. Germline V CDR1 and CDR2: MNHEY, SMNVEV (reference sequence). The length of the CDR3 is 16 residues. V shed 5 bases, J shed 9 bases, and the junction held 13 bases outside the gene matches. CDR3 nucleotide sequence: TGTGCCAGCAGTGTGGGGTCTAGCGGGAGTAGAAGTGAGCAGTTCTTC. This gives the protein CASSVGSSGSRSEQFF.

The chain has TRBV28 and TRBJ1-4; 8 nucleotides match TRBD1. Germline V gives CDR1 MDHEN, CDR2 SYDVKM. The CDR3 totals 17 residues. The V gene end was trimmed by 2 bases and the J gene end by 0 bases; junction bases not matched to a gene: 5. The CDR3: CASSLRQGLATNEKLFF. The CDR3, as DNA: TGTGCCAGCAGTTTAAGACAGGGGCTGGCAACTAATGAAAAACTGTTTTTT.

The chain couples TRBV5-1 to TRBJ2-1; 10 bases line up with TRBD2. CDR1 and CDR2 from the germline V gene are SGHRS and YFSETQ. CDR3 size: 15 residues. The V gene end was trimmed by 6 bases and the J gene end by 4 bases; junction bases not matched to a gene: 7. CDR3 residues: CASKQREGLYNEQFF. CDR3 DNA sequence: TGCGCCAGCAAGCAGCGGGAGGGCCTTTACAATGAGCAGTTCTTC. The full variable domain, rest sourced from reference TRBV5-1 and TRBJ2-1, is KAGVTQTPRYLIKTRGQQVTLSCSPISGHRSVSWYQQTPGQGLQFLFEYFSETQRNKGNFPGRFSGRQFSNSRSEMNVSTLELGDSALYLCASKQREGLYNEQFFGPGTRLTVL.

This clone was seen only once. The chain combines TRBV2 with TRBJ2-2; TRBD1 matches 9 bases. The CDR3 runs to 17 residues. From germline, CDR1 is SNHLY and CDR2 FYNNEI. After removal of 6 bases from V and 1 base from J, the junction contained 9 bases not matched to a gene. The CDR3, as DNA: TGTGCCAGCAGCTGGGATCCGGGACAGGGGAACACCGGGGAGCTGTTTTTT. Its translation is CASSWDPGQGNTGELFF.

The chain links TRBV27 to TRBJ1-5; D may be TRBD1 (6 bases). The CDR3 loop spans 15 amino acids. CDR1 MNHEY and CDR2 SMNVEV come from the germline V gene (reference sequence). V lost 5 bases to trimming and J lost 0 bases, with 11 bases between them. The DNA of the CDR3 is TGTGCCAGCAGTCTCGGACAGCTTAGCAATCAGCCCCAGCATTTT. Residues: CASSLGQLSNQPQHF.

This clone is a singleton in its sample. This chain uses TRBV30 with TRBJ2-6; the match to TRBD1 covers 7 bases. This CDR3 has 15 residues. Per the germline V gene, CDR1 is GTSNPN and CDR2 is SVGIG (reference sequence). V was pared by 5 bases and J by 0 bases, with 4 bases of the junction left unmatched. CDR3: CAWERDSSGANVLTF. The CDR3, as DNA: TGTGCCTGGGAGAGGGACAGCTCTGGGGCCAACGTCCTGACTTTC.